Sequencing of this T cell receptor (beta chain) was carried out in a study of shared clonotypes between healthy human individuals. CDR3 length: 14 residues. V lost 6 bases and J lost 4; bases outside the gene matches: 6. Germline V gives CDR1 MNHEY, CDR2 SVGAGI. Naive CD8 populations comprised CD45RO-negative cells positively selected for CCR7, excluding terminally differentiated effector memory CD45RA+ cells. Source study methods: Junction-only sequences without quality scores were provided by ImmunoSEQ, so filtering was different. The assay was immunoSEQ multiplex PCR, and TCRdb's table has in-frame clones only and misses some. V and J calls plus clone size are reproduced from that table; the DNA served to infer D and trimming. The repertoire includes some 1,900,000 clones, about 95% of them detected once, and roughly 1% sits in the top ten.

This clonotype was obtained from a man younger than 30 in good health. The specimen sequenced was naive CD8+ T cells sorted from blood. The chain couples TRBV6-5 to TRBJ1-1, with 9 bases that match TRBD1. DNA of the CDR3: TGTGCCAGCAGCAAACAGGGGGCATCCACTGAAGCTTTCTTT. This sequence encodes CASSKQGASTEAFF.